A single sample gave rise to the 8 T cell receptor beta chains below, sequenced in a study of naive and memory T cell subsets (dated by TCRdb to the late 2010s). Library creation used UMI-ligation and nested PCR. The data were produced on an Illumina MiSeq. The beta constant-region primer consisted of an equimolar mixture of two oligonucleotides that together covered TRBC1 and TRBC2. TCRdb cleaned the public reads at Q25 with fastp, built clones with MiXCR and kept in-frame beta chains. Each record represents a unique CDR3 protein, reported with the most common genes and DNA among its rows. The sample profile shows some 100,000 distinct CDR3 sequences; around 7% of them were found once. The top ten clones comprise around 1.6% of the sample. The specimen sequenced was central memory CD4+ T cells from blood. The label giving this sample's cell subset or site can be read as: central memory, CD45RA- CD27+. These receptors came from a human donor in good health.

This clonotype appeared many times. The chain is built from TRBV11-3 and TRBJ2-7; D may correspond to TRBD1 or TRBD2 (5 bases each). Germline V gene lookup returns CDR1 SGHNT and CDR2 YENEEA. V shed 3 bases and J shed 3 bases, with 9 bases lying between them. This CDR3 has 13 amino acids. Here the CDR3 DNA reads TGTGCCAGCAGCTTTGGGGACCACTACGAGCAGTACTTC. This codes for CASSFGDHYEQYF.

The CDR3 DNA follows: TGTGCCAGCAGTTACTACGGCTCTGGAAACACCATATATTTT. Translation gives CASSYYGSGNTIYF. The chain is built from TRBV6-2 or TRBV6-3 and TRBJ1-3, with D uncertain. The CDR3 has 14 amino acids. Looked up from germline, CDR1 is MNHEY and CDR2 is SVGEGT. Deletions cut 1 base from V and 0 bases from J, with 4 bases between.

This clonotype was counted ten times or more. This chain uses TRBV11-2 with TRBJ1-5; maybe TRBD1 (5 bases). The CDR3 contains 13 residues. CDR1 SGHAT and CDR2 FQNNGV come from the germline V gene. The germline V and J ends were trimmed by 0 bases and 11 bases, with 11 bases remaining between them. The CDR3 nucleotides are TGTGCCAGCAGCTTAGATAGGGGCCCAACCCAGCATTTT. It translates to CASSLDRGPTQHF.

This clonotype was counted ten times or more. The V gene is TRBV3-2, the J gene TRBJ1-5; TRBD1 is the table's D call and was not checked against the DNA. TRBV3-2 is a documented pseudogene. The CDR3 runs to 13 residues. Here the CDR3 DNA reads TGTGCCAGCAGCCGGGACAATTATCAGCCCCAGCATTTT. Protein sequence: CASSRDNYQPQHF.

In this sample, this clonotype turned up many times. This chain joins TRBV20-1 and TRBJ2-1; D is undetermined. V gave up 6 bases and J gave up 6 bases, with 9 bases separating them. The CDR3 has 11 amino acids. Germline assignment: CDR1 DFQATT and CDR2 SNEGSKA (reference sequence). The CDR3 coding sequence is TGCAGTGCGCCGAACGTCAATGAGCAGTTCTTC. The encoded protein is CSAPNVNEQFF.

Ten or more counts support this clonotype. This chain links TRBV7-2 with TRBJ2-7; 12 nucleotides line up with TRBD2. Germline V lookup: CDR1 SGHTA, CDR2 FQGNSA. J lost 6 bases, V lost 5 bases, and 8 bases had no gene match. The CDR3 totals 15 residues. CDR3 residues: CASSSEVGLAGEQYF. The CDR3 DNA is TGTGCCAGCAGCAGCGAGGTGGGACTAGCGGGCGAGCAGTACTTC.

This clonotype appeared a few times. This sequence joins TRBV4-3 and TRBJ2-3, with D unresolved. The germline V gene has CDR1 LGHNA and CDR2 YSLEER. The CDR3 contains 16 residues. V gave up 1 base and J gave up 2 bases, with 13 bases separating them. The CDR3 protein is CASSQVARADTDTQYF. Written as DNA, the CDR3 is TGCGCCAGCAGCCAAGTAGCTAGGGCTGACACAGATACGCAGTATTTT.

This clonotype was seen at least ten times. For the CDR3, the DNA is TGTGCCAGCTCCCCAAGAAGGACAGACACCGGGGAGCTGTTTTTT. This gives the protein CASSPRRTDTGELFF. The V call is TRBV18, the J call TRBJ2-2, with D possibly matching TRBD1 (6 bases). V shed 6 bases and J shed 3 bases, with 14 bases lying between them. Looked up from germline, CDR1 is KGHSH and CDR2 is LQKENI. The CDR3 sequence is 15 residues long.